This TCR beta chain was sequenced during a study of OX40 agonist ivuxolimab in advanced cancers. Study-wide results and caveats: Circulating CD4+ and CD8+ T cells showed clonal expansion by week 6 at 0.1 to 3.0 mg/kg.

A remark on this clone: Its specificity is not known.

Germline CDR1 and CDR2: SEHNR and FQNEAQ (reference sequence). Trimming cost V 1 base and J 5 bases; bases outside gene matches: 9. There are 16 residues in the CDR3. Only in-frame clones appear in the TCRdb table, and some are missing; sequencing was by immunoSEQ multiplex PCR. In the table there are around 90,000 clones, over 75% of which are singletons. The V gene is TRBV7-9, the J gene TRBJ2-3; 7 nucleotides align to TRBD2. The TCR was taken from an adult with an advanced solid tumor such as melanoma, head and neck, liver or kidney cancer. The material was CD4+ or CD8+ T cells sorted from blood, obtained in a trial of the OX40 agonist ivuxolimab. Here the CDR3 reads CASSLVVWRERDTQYF. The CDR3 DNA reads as TGTGCCAGCAGCTTAGTCGTCTGGCGGGAGAGAGATACGCAGTATTTT.